This T cell receptor (beta chain) was obtained from a study of beta chain features in type 1 diabetes. Study-level points and caveats: Patients with type 1 diabetes carried fewer insertions and had more deletions at their VDJ junctions. Type 1 diabetes patients had TCRB CDR3s that were shorter (moderately but significantly so) in all four CD4+ subsets.

In the case of this clone: Its antigen is currently unknown.

Investigators reverse transcribed all isolated RNA, so they sequenced expressed TCRB transcripts. Produced via immunoSEQ multiplex PCR; TCRdb's table is partial and in-frame only. This sample has 250,000 or so clones, with approximately 13% found just once. The CDR3 length is 13 residues. Trimming at V came to 5 bases and at J to 4 bases, leaving 0 bases not matched to a gene. Germline V CDR1 and CDR2: SGHRS, YFSETQ. The sequenced sample was naive CD4+ T cells from blood. V and J are TRBV5-1 and TRBJ2-1; 10 positions agree with TRBD1. The TCR comes from a man aged 30 to 39 with type 1 diabetes. In DNA, the CDR3 is TGCGCCAGCAGGGGACAGGGGTACAATGAGCAGTTCTTC. It yields the protein CASRGQGYNEQFF. Supplemented by reference TRBV5-1 and TRBJ2-1, the full variable domain reads KAGVTQTPRYLIKTRGQQVTLSCSPISGHRSVSWYQQTPGQGLQFLFEYFSETQRNKGNFPGRFSGRQFSNSRSEMNVSTLELGDSALYLCASRGQGYNEQFFGPGTRLTVL.